These 14 T cell receptor beta chains were all obtained from the same sample, sequenced in a study of CD8+CD57+ T cells in acquired aplastic anemia. Sequencing involved patients with CD8+CD57+ cell expansion previously shown by flow cytometry. TCR beta VDJ and CDR3 were profiled, and genomic DNA was the template. From the reads, TCRdb called clonotypes with MiXCR, one entry per CDR3 protein. Among approximately 190,000 distinct CDR3 sequences listed, less than 60% were seen once. Sample: sorted CD4+, CD8+, or CD8+CD57+ T cells (not recorded which) from PBMCs. The receptors come from a human donor with aplastic anemia.

The gene calls are TRBV7-3 and TRBJ1-6, with D uncertain. This CDR3 region has 14 residues. The V gene lost 3 bases and the J gene lost 5 bases, with 8 bases spanning the gap. Germline CDR1 and CDR2: SGHTA and FQGTGA. The CDR3 DNA sequence: TGTGCCAGCAGCTTGGAGCCGAATAATTCACCCCTCCACTTT. Encoded protein: CASSLEPNNSPLHF. Combining the CDR3 with reference TRBV7-3 and TRBJ1-6 gives the whole variable domain GAGVSQTPSNKVTEKGKYVELRCDPISGHTALYWYRQSLGQGPEFLIYFQGTGAADDSGLPNDRFFAVRPEGSVSTLKIQRTERGDSAVYLCASSLEPNNSPLHFGNGTRLTVT.

The rearrangement links TRBV10-3 to TRBJ1-1, with unresolved D. This CDR3 contains 14 residues. Germline lookup yields CDR1 ENHRY and CDR2 SYGVKD. V shed 0 bases and J shed 6 bases, with 11 bases lying between them. CDR3 amino acids: CAISESPRLAEAFF. CDR3 nucleotide sequence: TGTGCCATCAGTGAGTCGCCCAGGTTAGCTGAAGCTTTCTTT.

Points on this clonotype: Sequence at one end of the junction differs from germline and may be a read error. The chain carries TRBV5-4 and TRBJ2-7, with a weak D call TRBD1 (6 bases). This CDR3 region has 15 residues. Germline V lookup: CDR1 SGHNT, CDR2 YYREEE (reference sequence). The CDR3 is CASSSTGLPTYGQYF. In DNA, the CDR3 is TGTGCCAGCAGCTCCACAGGGCTCCCCACCTACGGGCAGTACTTC.

This chain joins TRBV25-1 and TRBJ1-2, with TRBD1 matching over 7 bases. The V segment lost 7 bases and the J segment 6 bases; nucleotides outside the gene matches: 17. The V gene's germline CDR1 is MGHDK and CDR2 SYGVNS. The CDR3 has 16 residues. The CDR3 spells CASMAPQGNDVDGYTF. The CDR3 region has the DNA TGTGCCAGCATGGCCCCACAGGGGAATGATGTGGATGGCTACACCTTC.

The chain couples TRBV7-3 to TRBJ2-7; D remains unclear. V lost 5 bases, J lost 4 bases, and 12 bases lay in between. CDR3 length: 13 residues. Germline loops: CDR1 SGHTA, CDR2 FQGTGA. The CDR3 DNA reads as TGTGCCAGCAGCCCTACAGAATTTTACGAGCAGTACTTC. Its protein is CASSPTEFYEQYF.

The chain links TRBV20-1 to TRBJ1-6; D gene uncertain. Germline loops: CDR1 DFQATT, CDR2 SNEGSKA (reference sequence). Between the trimmed V and J ends, which lost 1 base and 10 bases, there was a span of 11 bases. The CDR3 is 13 residues long. The CDR3 region has the DNA TGCAGTGCTAGAGCCTCGGCGAGATCACCCCTCCACTTT. Residues: CSARASARSPLHF.

This clonotype was seen only a few times. The chain joins TRBV19 to TRBJ1-2; D uncertain. This CDR3 comprises 14 residues. Germline-derived CDR1 and CDR2 are LNHDA and SQIVND (reference sequence). V dropped 3 bases and J dropped 8 bases, with 16 bases sitting between them. The chain's CDR3 is CASSMREESGGYTF. The DNA for the CDR3 is TGTGCCAGTAGTATGAGAGAGGAGTCGGGAGGCTACACCTTC.

The chain links TRBV11-1 to TRBJ2-3; TRBD2 matches 14 bases. Germline CDR1 and CDR2: SGHAT and FQDESV (reference sequence). This CDR3 has 17 amino acids. Trimming took 4 bases from V and 3 from J; bases not matched to a gene: 6. The CDR3 nucleotides read TGTGCCAGCAGCTGGAGACTAGCGGGAGGGCCAACAGATACGCAGTATTTT. Its translation is CASSWRLAGGPTDTQYF.

This rearrangement joins TRBV11-1 to TRBJ2-5; 14 bases line up with TRBD2. CDR3 length equals 18 residues. V dropped 4 bases and J dropped 2; count of bases not matched to a gene: 9. In germline, CDR1 is SGHAT, CDR2 FQDESV (reference sequence). This chain's CDR3 is CASSYGTSGGGRQETQYF. The DNA for the CDR3 is TGTGCCAGCAGCTACGGGACTAGCGGGGGAGGTAGGCAAGAGACCCAGTACTTC.

The CDR3 protein is CATLGQGVLVEQYF. The CDR3 region has the DNA TGTGCCACCCTTGGACAGGGGGTGCTTGTGGAGCAGTACTTC. V and J are TRBV10-3 and TRBJ2-7; 10 bases align to TRBD1. This CDR3 has 14 amino acids. The J segment lost 7 bases and the V segment lost 10 bases, leaving 13 bases of the junction unmatched. CDR1 ENHRY and CDR2 SYGVKD come from the germline V gene.

The CDR3 nucleotides read TGTGCCACCAGCAGAGACTACCGGAACACAGATACGCAGTATTTT. It encodes CATSRDYRNTDTQYF. The chain has TRBV15 and TRBJ2-3; unclear D gene. The CDR3 runs to 15 residues. CDR1 is LNHNV and CDR2 is YYDKDF in the germline V gene (reference sequence). With 0 bases removed from V and 2 bases from J, the gap between germline ends came to 9 bases.

This clonotype has at least ten counts. The rearrangement links TRBV4-2 to TRBJ2-3; no clear D. The germline V and J ends were trimmed by 0 bases and 6 bases, with 10 bases remaining between them. CDR3 size: 14 residues. Germline V lookup: CDR1 LGHNA, CDR2 YNFKEQ. This chain's CDR3 is CASSQELPPDTQYF. DNA for the CDR3: TGTGCCAGCAGCCAAGAACTCCCACCCGATACGCAGTATTTT.

The chain has TRBV7-9 and TRBJ2-2, with D unclear. The CDR3 covers 11 residues. Germline V gives CDR1 SEHNR, CDR2 FQNEAQ (reference sequence). With 2 bases removed from V and 7 bases from J, the gap between germline ends came to 2 bases. CDR3 residues: CASSLIGELFF. CDR3 bases: TGTGCCAGCAGCTTAATCGGGGAGCTGTTTTTT.

The J gene is TRBJ2-7, the V gene TRBV5-1, with D possibly matching TRBD1 (6 bases). Germline V gene data show CDR1 as SGHRS and CDR2 as YFSETQ. V lost 5 bases to trimming and J lost 5 bases, with 8 bases between them. The length of the CDR3 is 11 residues. The CDR3 is CASRTGNEQYF. As DNA, the CDR3 is TGCGCCAGCAGAACAGGGAACGAGCAGTACTTC. The full variable domain, its missing parts supplied by reference TRBV5-1 and TRBJ2-7, is KAGVTQTPRYLIKTRGQQVTLSCSPISGHRSVSWYQQTPGQGLQFLFEYFSETQRNKGNFPGRFSGRQFSNSRSEMNVSTLELGDSALYLCASRTGNEQYFGPGTRLTVT.